This record concerns one T cell receptor (beta chain) sequence. Its antigen is currently unknown. The data belong to a study of lymphopenia after photon versus proton radiotherapy. Points from the study as a whole: Survival link was tested only in deceased patients; proton benefit remains a possibility. Post-nadir diversity loss with photons came from oligoclonal expansion, particularly CD8+ Temra cells. Larger post-nadir TCR diversity loss correlated inversely with survival in deceased patients. Proton therapy kept repertoires fairly stable, unlike photons, which gained effector/memory cells.

Deletions cut 4 bases from V and 12 bases from J, with 15 bases between. Germline CDR1 is SGHDN and CDR2 is FVKESK. The CDR3 consists of 12 residues. Here immunoSEQ multiplex PCR was the method, and the copy in TCRdb shows in-frame clones only, minus some. The sample has tens of thousands of clones; more than 70% are singletons. The specimen was peripheral blood, collected from a patient treated with photon-based radiotherapy. V gene TRBV14 combines with J gene TRBJ1-1; D uncertain. The TCR originated in a man aged 45-65 years with gastric cancer. CDR3 residues: CASSPYPVKPFF. CDR3 nucleotides: TGTGCCAGCAGCCCCTACCCTGTAAAGCCTTTCTTT.